The 20 T cell receptor beta chains reported below all come from one sample, sequenced in a study of T cells after yellow fever vaccination. TCRdb reanalysed the 5' RACE reads using MiXCR and keeps one entry per CDR3 protein. This sample has 300,000 to 350,000 distinct CDR3 sequences; approximately 4% occur once, and the top ten carry approximately 20%. The source material was PBMCs, sampled 15 days after the yellow fever booster vaccination. Receptors originate from a man aged 18 to 35 who received the YFV17D yellow fever vaccine.

This clonotype was picked up a small number of times. The chain joins TRBV30 to TRBJ1-6, with 7 bases aligning to TRBD1. CDR3 size: 17 residues. The germline V gene encodes CDR1 GTSNPN and CDR2 SVGIG (reference sequence). J gave up 3 bases and V 1 base, and 9 bases lay outside the gene matches. Written as DNA, the CDR3 is TGTGCCTGGAGTGCCTCAGGGACAGTTCGCTATAATTCACCCCTCCACTTT. This gives the protein CAWSASGTVRYNSPLHF.

This chain uses TRBV7-2 with TRBJ2-2, with D perhaps being TRBD1 or TRBD2 (5 bases each). The germline CDR1 and CDR2 sequences are SGHTA and FQGNSA. With 2 bases removed from V and 1 base from J, the gap between germline ends came to 11 bases. There are 16 residues in the CDR3. CDR3 protein: CASSLRGLLNTGELFF. DNA of the CDR3: TGTGCCAGCAGCTTACGGGGCTTACTGAACACCGGGGAGCTGTTTTTT.

This sequence joins TRBV20-1 and TRBJ1-2; D unclear. CDR3 length: 13 residues. In germline, CDR1 is DFQATT, CDR2 SNEGSKA (reference sequence). Trimming removed 6 bases at V and 0 bases at J, with 11 bases between. As DNA, the CDR3 is TGCAGTGCCAGAATTACTCCTAACTATGGCTACACCTTC. Translated, it gives CSARITPNYGYTF.

This chain connects TRBV6-1 to TRBJ1-2; tentatively, D is TRBD1 (5 bases). CDR3 size: 13 residues. Between the trimmed V and J ends, which lost 7 bases and 9 bases, there was a span of 18 bases. Germline values: CDR1 MNHNS, CDR2 SASEGT. This chain's CDR3 is CASNGIPMDSYTF. The CDR3 bases are TGTGCCAGCAACGGGATACCGATGGACAGCTACACCTTC.

J is TRBJ1-2 and V is TRBV5-1; D gene uncertain. CDR1 and CDR2 from the germline V gene are SGHRS and YFSETQ. The V end was cut by 2 bases, the J end by 8 bases, with 16 bases between. The CDR3 runs 14 residues. The CDR3 DNA reads TGCGCCAGCAGCTTTGGGAGCCGGGTTGGCGGCTACACCTTC. Its translation is CASSFGSRVGGYTF.

In its sample, this clonotype was seen a few times. The V and J genes are TRBV6-2 or TRBV6-3 and TRBJ2-1; tentative D call: TRBD2 (5 bases). Germline CDR1 MNHEY, CDR2 SVGEGT. V was cut by 6 bases and J by 7 bases, with 13 bases left in between. The CDR3 sequence is 13 residues long. The DNA of the CDR3 is TGTGCCAGCAGCCTAACGGGGTTGAATGAGCAGTTCTTC. Translated, it gives CASSLTGLNEQFF.

This clonotype was counted ten times or more. The chain couples TRBV2 to TRBJ1-5, with 7 bases matching TRBD1. Germline CDR1 is SNHLY and CDR2 is FYNNEI. V shed 6 bases and J 11 bases; nucleotides not matched to a gene: 13. The CDR3 spans 14 residues. The CDR3 DNA is TGTGCCAGCAGGGAAAGCCAGGACAGGATGGCCCAGCATTTT. It codes for CASRESQDRMAQHF.

This clonotype was counted ten times or more. The V and J genes are TRBV7-6 and TRBJ1-5; D may be TRBD1 (6 bases). Trimming pared 0 bases from V and 1 base from J, leaving 10 bases between. The CDR3 spans 16 residues. Germline V gene lookup returns CDR1 SGHVS and CDR2 FNYEAQ. CDR3 residues: CASSLASGESNQPQHF. The CDR3 DNA follows: TGTGCCAGCAGCTTAGCGTCAGGGGAAAGCAATCAGCCCCAGCATTTT. Variable domain in full (rest from reference TRBV7-6 and TRBJ1-5): GAGVSQSPRYKVTKRGQDVALRCDPISGHVSLYWYRQALGQGPEFLTYFNYEAQQDKSGLPNDRFSAERPEGSISTLTIQRTEQRDSAMYRCASSLASGESNQPQHFGDGTRLSIL.

The rearrangement links TRBV6-1 to TRBJ1-2; D might be TRBD1 (6 bases). Germline lookup yields CDR1 MNHNS and CDR2 SASEGT. The V and J ends lost 2 bases and 4 bases respectively, with 11 bases between them. The CDR3 runs to 14 residues. In DNA, the CDR3 is TGTGCCAGCAGTGAACGTGTAGGGGGCTATGGCTACACCTTC. It codes for CASSERVGGYGYTF.

The V and J genes are TRBV6-6 and TRBJ2-3; no reliable D call. The CDR3 loop spans 11 amino acids. Germline assignment: CDR1 MNHNY and CDR2 SVGAGI (reference sequence). The ends were cut back, 8 bases at V and 4 bases at J, with 7 bases in the middle. CDR3 in amino acids: CASWSPDTQYF. The CDR3 DNA sequence: TGTGCCAGCTGGAGCCCAGATACGCAGTATTTT.

This clonotype was seen a handful of times. The chain is built from TRBV20-1 and TRBJ2-6; 9 bases match TRBD2. The J segment lost 4 bases and the V segment lost 6 bases, leaving 7 bases of the junction unmatched. Germline CDR1 is DFQATT and CDR2 is SNEGSKA (reference sequence). The CDR3 consists of 15 residues. DNA of the CDR3: TGCAGTGCCACCCTAGCGGGGTCCGGGGCCAACGTCCTGACTTTC. It translates to CSATLAGSGANVLTF.

This clonotype was observed a few times. J is TRBJ2-7 and V is TRBV6-6, with D unresolved. The CDR3 length is 13 residues. V lost 7 bases and J lost 0, with 10 bases in between. Germline loops: CDR1 MNHNY, CDR2 SVGAGI (reference sequence). CDR3: CASTSADSYEQYF. Here the CDR3 DNA reads TGTGCCAGCACGAGTGCAGACTCCTACGAGCAGTACTTC.

This clonotype came up a few times. This sequence joins TRBV12-3 or TRBV12-4 and TRBJ1-2, with 8 bases identical to TRBD1. This CDR3 is 13 amino acids long. Germline trimming cut 7 bases from V and 5 bases from J; bases unmatched to any gene: 6. CDR3 sequence (DNA): TGTGCCAGCACGTACAGGGGGGCTTATGGCTACACCTTC. This translates into CASTYRGAYGYTF.

The rearrangement joins TRBV5-5 to TRBJ2-1; TRBD2 agrees at 10 bases. The germline V gene encodes CDR1 SGHKS and CDR2 YYEKEE (reference sequence). This CDR3 comprises 17 residues. Unmatched junction bases numbered 22, after V lost 4 bases and J lost 15 bases. CDR3 nucleotide sequence: TGTGCCAGCAGCCGGGAACTAGCGGGGACCGACATGACTGGGAGGTTCTTC. Its translation: CASSRELAGTDMTGRFF.

There are many counts of this clonotype. The chain uses TRBV29-1 and TRBJ1-1; D may be TRBD1 (5 bases). The V end was cut by 1 base, the J end by 2 bases, with 11 bases between. This CDR3 is 14 amino acids long. Germline CDR1 reads SQVTM; CDR2 reads ANQGSEA. Written as DNA, the CDR3 is TGCAGCGTTGAAGGTGGGACCCTCAACACTGAAGCTTTCTTT. Its translation: CSVEGGTLNTEAFF.

The CDR3: CSARSAGASTDTQYF. The CDR3 region has the DNA TGCAGTGCTAGATCCGCCGGGGCTAGCACAGATACGCAGTATTTT. The J gene is TRBJ2-3, the V gene TRBV20-1, with D perhaps assigned TRBD1 or TRBD2 (5 bases each). This CDR3 comprises 15 residues. The V and J ends lost 2 bases and 0 bases respectively, with 12 bases between them. CDR1 is DFQATT, CDR2 SNEGSKA, per germline (reference sequence).

The chain joins TRBV28 to TRBJ2-1; 7 bases are shared with TRBD1. The V and J ends lost 5 bases and 0 bases, in that order; junction bases with no gene match: 10. CDR1 MDHEN and CDR2 SYDVKM come from the germline V gene. The CDR3 runs to 17 residues. The CDR3 reads CASSPPRQGSSYNEQFF. DNA for the CDR3: TGTGCCAGCAGTCCCCCCCGACAGGGCAGCTCCTACAATGAGCAGTTCTTC.

The gene calls are TRBV7-2 and TRBJ1-2, with D unclear. This CDR3 is 13 amino acids long. CDR1 is SGHTA, CDR2 FQGNSA, per germline. The germline V and J ends were trimmed by 5 bases and 5 bases, with 12 bases remaining between them. The CDR3 protein is CASSRDQEYGYTF. The CDR3 nucleotides are TGTGCCAGCAGCCGGGATCAGGAGTATGGCTACACCTTC.

This clonotype was seen ten or more times. This chain joins TRBV18 and TRBJ1-1; D may be TRBD1 (5 bases). V was pared by 3 bases and J by 1 base, with 15 bases between. The germline V gene encodes CDR1 KGHSH and CDR2 LQKENI. This CDR3 has 16 amino acids. CDR3 bases: TGTGCCAGCTCACCCATATTCAGGGCGTCGAACACTGAAGCTTTCTTT. This translates into CASSPIFRASNTEAFF. The full variable domain, in which reference TRBV18 and TRBJ1-1 provide the parts outside the CDR3, is NAGVMQNPRHLVRRRGQEARLRCSPMKGHSHVYWYRQLPEEGLKFMVYLQKENIIDESGMPKERFSAEFPKEGPSILRIQQVVRGDSAAYFCASSPIFRASNTEAFFGQGTRLTVV.

In this sample, this clonotype turned up a few times. This chain uses TRBV6-5 with TRBJ1-1; perhaps TRBD1 as D (5 bases). Trimming pared 2 bases from V and 2 bases from J, leaving 18 bases between. The CDR3 is 17 amino acids. Germline V gene sequence: CDR1 MNHEY, CDR2 SVGAGI. The CDR3: CASSYPNPGGGNTEAFF. The CDR3 nucleotides read TGTGCCAGCAGTTACCCCAACCCGGGGGGAGGAAACACTGAAGCTTTCTTT.